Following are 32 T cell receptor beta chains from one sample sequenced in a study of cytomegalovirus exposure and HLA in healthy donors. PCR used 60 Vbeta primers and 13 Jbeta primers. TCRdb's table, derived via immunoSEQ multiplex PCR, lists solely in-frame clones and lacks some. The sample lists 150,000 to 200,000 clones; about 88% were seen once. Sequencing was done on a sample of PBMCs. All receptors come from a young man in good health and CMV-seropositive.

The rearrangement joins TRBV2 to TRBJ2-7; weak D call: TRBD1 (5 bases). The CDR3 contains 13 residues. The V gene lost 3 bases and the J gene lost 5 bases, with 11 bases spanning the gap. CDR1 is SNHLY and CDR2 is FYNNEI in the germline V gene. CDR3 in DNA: TGTGCCAGCAGTGAGGGGCTATCCGACGAGCAGTACTTC. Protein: CASSEGLSDEQYF.

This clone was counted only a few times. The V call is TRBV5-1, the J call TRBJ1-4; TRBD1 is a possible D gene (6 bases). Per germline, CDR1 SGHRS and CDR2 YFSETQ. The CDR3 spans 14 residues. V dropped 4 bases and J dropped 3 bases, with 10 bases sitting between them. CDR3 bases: TGCGCCAGCAGCACGGACAGTGCTAATGAAAAACTGTTTTTT. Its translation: CASSTDSANEKLFF.

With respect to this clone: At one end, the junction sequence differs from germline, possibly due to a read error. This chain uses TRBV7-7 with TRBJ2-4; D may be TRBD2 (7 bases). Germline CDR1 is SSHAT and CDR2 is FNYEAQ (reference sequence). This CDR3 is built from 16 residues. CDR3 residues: CASSPTHGGPKNIQYF. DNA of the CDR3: TGTGCTAGCAGCCCCACCCACGGGGGGCCCAAAAACATTCAGTACTTC.

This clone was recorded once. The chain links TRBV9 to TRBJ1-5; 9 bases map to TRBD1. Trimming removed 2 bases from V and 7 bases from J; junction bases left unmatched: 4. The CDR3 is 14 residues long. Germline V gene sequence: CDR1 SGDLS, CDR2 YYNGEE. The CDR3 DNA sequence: TGTGCCAGCAGCGTTACAGGGGGCATCCAGCCCCAGCATTTT. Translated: CASSVTGGIQPQHF.

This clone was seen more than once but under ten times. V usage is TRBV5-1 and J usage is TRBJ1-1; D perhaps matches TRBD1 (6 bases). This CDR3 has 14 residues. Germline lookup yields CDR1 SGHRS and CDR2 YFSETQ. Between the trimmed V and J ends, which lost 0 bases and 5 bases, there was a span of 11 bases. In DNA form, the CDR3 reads TGCGCCAGCAGCTTGGTGTGGGGGCAGACTGAAGCTTTCTTT. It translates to CASSLVWGQTEAFF.

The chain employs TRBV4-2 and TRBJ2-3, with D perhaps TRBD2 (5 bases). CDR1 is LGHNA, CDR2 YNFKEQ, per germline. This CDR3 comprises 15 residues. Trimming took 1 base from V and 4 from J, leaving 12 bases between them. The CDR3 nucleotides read TGTGCCAGCAGCCAAGCTCGGGCTAGCCCAGATACGCAGTATTTT. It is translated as CASSQARASPDTQYF.

CDR3 coding DNA: TGTGCCAGTGGGACTTCGACCTACAATGAGCAGTTCTTC. It yields the protein CASGTSTYNEQFF. The V and J genes are TRBV19 and TRBJ2-1; tentative D call: TRBD2 (6 bases). CDR3 size: 13 residues. The germline V gene encodes CDR1 LNHDA and CDR2 SQIVND (reference sequence). V lost 8 bases and J 2 bases, leaving 10 bases between the germline ends.

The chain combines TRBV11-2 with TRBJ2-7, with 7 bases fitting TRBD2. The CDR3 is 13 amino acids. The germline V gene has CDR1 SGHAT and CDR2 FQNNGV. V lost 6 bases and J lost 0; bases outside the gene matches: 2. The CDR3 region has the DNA TGTGCCAGCAGGCGCGGGGGCTCCTACGAGCAGTACTTC. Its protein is CASRRGGSYEQYF.

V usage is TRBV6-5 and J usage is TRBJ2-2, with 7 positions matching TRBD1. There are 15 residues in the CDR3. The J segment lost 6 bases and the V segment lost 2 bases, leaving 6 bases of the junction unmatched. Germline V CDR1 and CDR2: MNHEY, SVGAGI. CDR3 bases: TGTGCCAGCAGTTACCACGGACAGGCCGCCGGGGAGCTGTTTTTT. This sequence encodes CASSYHGQAAGELFF.

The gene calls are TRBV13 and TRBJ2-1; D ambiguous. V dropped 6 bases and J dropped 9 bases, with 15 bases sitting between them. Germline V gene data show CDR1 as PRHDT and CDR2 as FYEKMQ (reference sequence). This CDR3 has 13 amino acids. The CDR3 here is CASRESTTTEQFF. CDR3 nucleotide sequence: TGTGCCAGCAGAGAGTCCACGACAACTGAGCAGTTCTTC. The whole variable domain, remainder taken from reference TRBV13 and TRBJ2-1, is AAGVIQSPRHLIKEKRETATLKCYPIPRHDTVYWYQQGPGQDPQFLISFYEKMQSDKGSIPDRFSAQQFSDYHSELNMSSLELGDSALYFCASRESTTTEQFFGPGTRLTVL.

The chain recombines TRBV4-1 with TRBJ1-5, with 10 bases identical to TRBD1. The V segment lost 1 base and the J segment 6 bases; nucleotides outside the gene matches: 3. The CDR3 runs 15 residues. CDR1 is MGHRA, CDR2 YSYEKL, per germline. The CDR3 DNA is TGCGCCAGCAGCCAAGCCCGGGACAGGGGTCAGCCCCAGCATTTT. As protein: CASSQARDRGQPQHF.

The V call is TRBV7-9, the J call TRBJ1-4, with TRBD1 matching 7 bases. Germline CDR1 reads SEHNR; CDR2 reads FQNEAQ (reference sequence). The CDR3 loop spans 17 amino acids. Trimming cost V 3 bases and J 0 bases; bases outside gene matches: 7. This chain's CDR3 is CASSFRQGASTNEKLFF. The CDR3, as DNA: TGTGCCAGCAGCTTTCGACAGGGAGCTTCAACTAATGAAAAACTGTTTTTT.

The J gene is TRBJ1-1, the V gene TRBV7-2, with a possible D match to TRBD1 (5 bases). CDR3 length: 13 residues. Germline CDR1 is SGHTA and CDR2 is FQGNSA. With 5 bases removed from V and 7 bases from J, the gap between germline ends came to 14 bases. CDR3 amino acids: CASSPRGRGEAFF. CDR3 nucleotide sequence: TGTGCCAGCAGCCCCCGCGGGAGGGGTGAAGCTTTCTTT.

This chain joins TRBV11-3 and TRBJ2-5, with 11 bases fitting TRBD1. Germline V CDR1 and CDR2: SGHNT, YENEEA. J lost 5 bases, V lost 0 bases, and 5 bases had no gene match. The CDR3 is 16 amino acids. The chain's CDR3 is CASSLEGDRGMETQYF. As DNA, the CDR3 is TGTGCCAGCAGCTTAGAGGGGGACAGGGGGATGGAGACCCAGTACTTC.

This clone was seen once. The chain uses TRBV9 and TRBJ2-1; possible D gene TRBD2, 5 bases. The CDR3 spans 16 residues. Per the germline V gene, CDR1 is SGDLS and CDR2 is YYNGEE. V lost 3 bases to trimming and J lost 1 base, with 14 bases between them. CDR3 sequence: CASSGYYTGSYNEQFF. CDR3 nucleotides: TGTGCCAGCAGCGGGTACTATACGGGGTCCTACAATGAGCAGTTCTTC.

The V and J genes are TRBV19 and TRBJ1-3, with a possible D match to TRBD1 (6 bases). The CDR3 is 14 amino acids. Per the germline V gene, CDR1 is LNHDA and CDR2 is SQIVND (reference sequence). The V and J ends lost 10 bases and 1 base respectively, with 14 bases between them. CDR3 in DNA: TGTGCCACAGGGGAAGGTGGGTCTGGAAACACCATATATTTT. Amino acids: CATGEGGSGNTIYF.

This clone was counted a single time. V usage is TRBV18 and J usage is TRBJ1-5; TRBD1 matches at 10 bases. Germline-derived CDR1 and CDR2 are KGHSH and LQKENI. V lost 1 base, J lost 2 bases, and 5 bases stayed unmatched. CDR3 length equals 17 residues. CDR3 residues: CASSPRQGAAGNQPQHF. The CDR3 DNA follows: TGTGCCAGCTCACCACGACAGGGGGCTGCAGGCAATCAGCCCCAGCATTTT. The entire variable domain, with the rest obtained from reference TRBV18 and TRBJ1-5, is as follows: NAGVMQNPRHLVRRRGQEARLRCSPMKGHSHVYWYRQLPEEGLKFMVYLQKENIIDESGMPKERFSAEFPKEGPSILRIQQVVRGDSAAYFCASSPRQGAAGNQPQHFGDGTRLSIL.

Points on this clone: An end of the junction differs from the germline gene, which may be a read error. CDR3 in amino acids: CAGSLRRGPGETQYF. The CDR3, as DNA: TGTGCCGGCAGCCTTCGGCGGGGGCCGGGAGAGACCCAGTACTTC. The V and J genes are TRBV7-6 and TRBJ2-5; weak D call: TRBD2 (7 bases). This CDR3 region has 15 residues. Germline V CDR1 and CDR2: SGHVS, FNYEAQ.

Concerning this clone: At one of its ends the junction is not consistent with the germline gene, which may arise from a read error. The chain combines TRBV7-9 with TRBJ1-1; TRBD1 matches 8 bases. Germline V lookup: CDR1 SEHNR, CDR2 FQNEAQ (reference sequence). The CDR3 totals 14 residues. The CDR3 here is CSSIRGTGNTEAFF. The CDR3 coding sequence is TGTTCCAGCATCCGAGGGACAGGGAACACTGAAGCTTTCTTT.

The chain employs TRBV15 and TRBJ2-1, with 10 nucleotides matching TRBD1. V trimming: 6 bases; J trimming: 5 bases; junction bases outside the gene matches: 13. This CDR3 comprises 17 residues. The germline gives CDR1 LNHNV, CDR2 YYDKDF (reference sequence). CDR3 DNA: TGTGCCACCAGTCCGTCCCGGGACAGGGGAAGGCACAATGAGCAGTTCTTC. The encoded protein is CATSPSRDRGRHNEQFF. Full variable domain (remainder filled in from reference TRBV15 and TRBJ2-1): DAMVIQNPRYQVTQFGKPVTLSCSQTLNHNVMYWYQQKSSQAPKLLFHYYDKDFNNEADTPDNFQSRRPNTSFCFLDIRSPGLGDTAMYLCATSPSRDRGRHNEQFFGPGTRLTVL.

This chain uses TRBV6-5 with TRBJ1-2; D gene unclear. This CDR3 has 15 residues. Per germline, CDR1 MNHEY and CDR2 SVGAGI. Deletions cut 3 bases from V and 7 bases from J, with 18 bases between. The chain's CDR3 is CASSYFPGSLGGYTF. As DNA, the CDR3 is TGTGCCAGCAGTTATTTCCCGGGTAGTTTGGGTGGCTACACCTTC.

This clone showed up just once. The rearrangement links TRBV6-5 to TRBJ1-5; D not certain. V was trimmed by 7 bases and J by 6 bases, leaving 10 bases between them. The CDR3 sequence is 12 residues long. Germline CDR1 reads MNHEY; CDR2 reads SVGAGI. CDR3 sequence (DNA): TGTGCCAGCAAGGGAGGCTCTCAGCCCCAGCATTTT. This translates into CASKGGSQPQHF.

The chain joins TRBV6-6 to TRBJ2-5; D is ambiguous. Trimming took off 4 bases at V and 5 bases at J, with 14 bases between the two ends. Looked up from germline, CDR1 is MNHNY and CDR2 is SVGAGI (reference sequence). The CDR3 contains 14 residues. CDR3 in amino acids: CASSSSTGGETQYF. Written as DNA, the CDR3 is TGTGCCAGCAGTTCGTCGACCGGCGGCGAGACCCAGTACTTC.

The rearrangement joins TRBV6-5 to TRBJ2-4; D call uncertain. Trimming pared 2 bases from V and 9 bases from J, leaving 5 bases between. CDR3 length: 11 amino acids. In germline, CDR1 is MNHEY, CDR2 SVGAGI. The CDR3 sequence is CASSYLSIQYF. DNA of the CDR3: TGTGCCAGCAGTTACCTCAGCATTCAGTACTTC.

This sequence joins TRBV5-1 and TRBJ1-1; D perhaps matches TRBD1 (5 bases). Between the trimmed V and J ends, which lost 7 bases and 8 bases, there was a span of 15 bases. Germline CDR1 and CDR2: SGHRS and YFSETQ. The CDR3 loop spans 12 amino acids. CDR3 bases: TGCGCCAGCGGCCCGGGACTGTCAGAAGCTTTCTTT. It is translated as CASGPGLSEAFF.

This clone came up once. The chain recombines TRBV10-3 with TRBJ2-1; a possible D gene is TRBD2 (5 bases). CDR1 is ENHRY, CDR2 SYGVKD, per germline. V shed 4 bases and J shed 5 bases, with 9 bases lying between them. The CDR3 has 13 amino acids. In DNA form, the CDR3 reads TGTGCCATCAGTGGCGGACTTCACAATGAGCAGTTCTTC. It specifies CAISGGLHNEQFF.

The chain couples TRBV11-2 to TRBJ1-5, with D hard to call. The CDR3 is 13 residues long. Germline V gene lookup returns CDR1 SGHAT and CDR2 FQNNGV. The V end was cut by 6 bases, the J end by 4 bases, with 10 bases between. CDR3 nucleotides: TGTGCCAGCAGTCTAGGCGTAAATCAGCCCCAGCATTTT. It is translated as CASSLGVNQPQHF.

CDR3: CASSRWTGENTEAFF. The CDR3, as DNA: TGTGCCAGCAGCCGATGGACAGGAGAGAACACTGAAGCTTTCTTT. The V call is TRBV2, the J call TRBJ1-1, with 7 bases fitting TRBD1. CDR3 length: 15 residues. After removal of 6 bases from V and 1 base from J, the junction contained 8 bases not matched to a gene. The V gene's germline CDR1 is SNHLY and CDR2 FYNNEI. The entire variable domain, with the rest obtained from reference TRBV2 and TRBJ1-1, is as follows: EPEVTQTPSHQVTQMGQEVILRCVPISNHLYFYWYRQILGQKVEFLVSFYNNEISEKSEIFDDQFSVERPDGSNFTLKIRSTKLEDSAMYFCASSRWTGENTEAFFGQGTRLTVV.

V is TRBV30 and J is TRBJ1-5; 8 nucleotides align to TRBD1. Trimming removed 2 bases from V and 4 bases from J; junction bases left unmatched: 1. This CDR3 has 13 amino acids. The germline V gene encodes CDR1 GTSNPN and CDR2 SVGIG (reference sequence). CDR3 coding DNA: TGTGCCTGGAGTCGGACAGGGAATCAGCCCCAGCATTTT. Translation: CAWSRTGNQPQHF.

The CDR3 reads CASRLTGQAPNYGYTF. CDR3 nucleotide sequence: TGTGCCAGTAGACTCACAGGGCAGGCCCCTAACTATGGCTACACCTTC. The genes are TRBV19 and TRBJ1-2; D might be TRBD1 (6 bases). In germline, CDR1 is LNHDA, CDR2 SQIVND (reference sequence). V lost 6 bases, J lost 0 bases, and 17 bases lay in between. The CDR3 extends over 16 amino acids.

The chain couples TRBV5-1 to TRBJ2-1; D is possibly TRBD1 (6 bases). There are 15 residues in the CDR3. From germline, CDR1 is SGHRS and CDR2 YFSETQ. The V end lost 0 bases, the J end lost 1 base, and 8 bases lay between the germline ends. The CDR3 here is CASSLAQGSYNEQFF. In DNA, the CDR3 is TGCGCCAGCAGCTTGGCACAGGGTTCCTACAATGAGCAGTTCTTC.

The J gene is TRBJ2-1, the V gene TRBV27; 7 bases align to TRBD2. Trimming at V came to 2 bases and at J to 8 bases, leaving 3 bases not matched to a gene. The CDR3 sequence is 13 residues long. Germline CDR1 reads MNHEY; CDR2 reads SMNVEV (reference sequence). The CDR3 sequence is CASSLTRGDEQFF. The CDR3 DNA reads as TGTGCCAGCAGTTTAACCCGGGGGGATGAGCAGTTCTTC.